This T cell receptor beta chain was observed in a study of OX40 agonist ivuxolimab in advanced cancers. V lost 6 bases to trimming and J lost 8 bases, with 15 bases between them. CDR1 is SGHTS and CDR2 is YDEGEE in the germline V gene. The CDR3 spans 13 residues. The assay was immunoSEQ multiplex PCR, and TCRdb's table has in-frame clones only and misses some. The table records about 85,000 clones, about 86% of them present only once. Sample: CD4+ or CD8+ T cells sorted from blood, taken in a trial of the OX40 agonist ivuxolimab. V usage is TRBV5-8 and J usage is TRBJ2-1, with D unresolved. The receptor comes from an adult with an advanced solid tumor such as melanoma, head and neck, liver or kidney cancer. DNA for the CDR3: TGTGCCAGCAACCTGGTATTCCTTGATGAGCAGTTCTTC. As protein: CASNLVFLDEQFF.